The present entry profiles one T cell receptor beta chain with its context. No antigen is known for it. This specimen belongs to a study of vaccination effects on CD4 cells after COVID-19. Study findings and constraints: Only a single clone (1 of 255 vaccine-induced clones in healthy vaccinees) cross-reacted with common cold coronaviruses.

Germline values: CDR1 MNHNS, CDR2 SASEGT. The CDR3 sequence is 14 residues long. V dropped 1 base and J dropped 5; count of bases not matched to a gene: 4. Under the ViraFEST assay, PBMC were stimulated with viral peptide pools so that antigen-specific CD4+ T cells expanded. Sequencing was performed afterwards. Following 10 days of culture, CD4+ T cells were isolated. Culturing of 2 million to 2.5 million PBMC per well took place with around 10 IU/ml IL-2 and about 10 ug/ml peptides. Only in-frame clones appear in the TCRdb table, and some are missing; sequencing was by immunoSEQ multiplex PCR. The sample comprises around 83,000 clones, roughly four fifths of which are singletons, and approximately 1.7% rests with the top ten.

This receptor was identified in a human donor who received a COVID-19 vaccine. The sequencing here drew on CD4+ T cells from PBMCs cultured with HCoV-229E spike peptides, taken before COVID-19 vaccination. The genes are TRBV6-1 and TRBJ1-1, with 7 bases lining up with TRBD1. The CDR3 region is CASSEGTGTTEAFF. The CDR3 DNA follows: TGTGCCAGCAGTGAAGGGACAGGTACGACTGAAGCTTTCTTT.